This T cell receptor beta chain was identified in a study of T-cell reconstitution after alpha-beta-depleted transplantation in children. Germline trimming cut 3 bases from V and 4 bases from J; bases unmatched to any gene: 3. The length of the CDR3 is 15 residues. CDR1 is DFQATT, CDR2 SNEGSKA, per germline (reference sequence). Comment on this clonotype: The antigen is undetermined.

Preparation of the TCRbeta library used unique molecular identifiers. TCRdb processed the PCR reads anew with MiXCR; each CDR3 protein has one entry. The sample has fewer than 550,000 distinct CDR3 sequences, approximately 10% seen once. General observations from the study: Newly generated T cells supplied most T-cell counts and diversity one year post-transplant. In some patients, recipient T cells and intrathymic progenitors surviving conditioning explained high day-60 diversity. Expanded graft clones numbering several hundred reportedly gave rise to alpha-beta T cells about two months after transplant.

The material was PBMCs, obtained before TCRalphabeta/CD19-depleted stem cell transplant. The source is a child aged 2 to 10 with inherited bone marrow failure, due to receive a stem cell transplant. The chain is built from TRBV20-1 and TRBJ2-2; 12 positions agree with TRBD2. CDR3 DNA: TGCAGTGCTAGTCCTAGCGGGAGGGCCACCGGGGAGCTGTTTTTT. This gives the protein CSASPSGRATGELFF.